This TCR beta chain comes out of a study of blood T cell repertoires in COVID-19. Study summary: Samples taken during acute and convalescent COVID-19 were collected in the United States, Italy and Spain.

The germline V and J ends were trimmed by 6 bases and 3 bases, with 11 bases remaining between them. Germline loops: CDR1 LGHDT, CDR2 YNNKEL (reference sequence). CDR3 length: 13 amino acids. Data came from immunoSEQ multiplex PCR; TCRdb stores just in-frame clones and leaves some out. In the table there are under 100,000 clones, approximately 85% of which are singletons. Seattle patient enrollment occurred during active infection, with longitudinal follow-up thereafter. The sequenced sample consisted of peripheral blood. This chain links TRBV3-1 (or the pseudogene TRBV3-2) with TRBJ1-1; a weak D match, TRBD1 (5 bases). This clonotype originated in a woman over 75 with COVID-19, enrolled during active disease. The CDR3 DNA sequence: TGTGCCAGCAGTCCAAGGGGATACACTGAAGCTTTCTTT. Its translation: CASSPRGYTEAFF.